These 5 T cell receptor beta chains came from one sample sequenced in a study of blood T cell repertoires in COVID-19 (dated by TCRdb to 2019 to 2021). The library relied on the immunoSEQ multiplex PCR assay. TCRdb mirrors the immuneACCESS table, restricted to in-frame sequences. Some clones are absent from its copies; in checked studies, under half trace to an unresolved V gene, and the reason for the others is unknown. The sample has roughly 220,000 clones on record, about 80% of them singletons. Jointly, the top ten make up under 1.5% of the sample. Sequencing input: PBMCs or T cells enriched from blood (not recorded which). The receptor source for this set is a woman in her thirties or forties with acute COVID-19.

The chain links TRBV19 to TRBJ1-2, with TRBD1 identical over 7 bases. The germline CDR1 and CDR2 sequences are LNHDA and SQIVND (reference sequence). The CDR3 loop spans 13 amino acids. Trimming at V came to 5 bases and at J to 7 bases, leaving 7 bases not matched to a gene. CDR3 sequence reads: CASSQQGKGGYTF. CDR3 sequence (DNA): TGTGCCAGTAGTCAACAGGGGAAGGGTGGCTACACCTTC.

The chain carries TRBV7-8 and TRBJ1-4, with no clear D. V lost 5 bases, J lost 8 bases, and 18 bases lay in between. In germline, CDR1 is SGHVS, CDR2 FQNEAQ. This CDR3 spans 15 amino acids. The CDR3 DNA is TGTGCCAGCAGCCCGAATCTCCCTAGAGCGGAAAAACTGTTTTTT. Translating it yields CASSPNLPRAEKLFF.

This rearrangement joins TRBV19 to TRBJ1-3; D possibly corresponds to TRBD1 (5 bases). The CDR3 is 14 amino acids. V was cut by 5 bases and J by 1 base, with 9 bases left in between. In germline, CDR1 is LNHDA, CDR2 SQIVND (reference sequence). The DNA for the CDR3 is TGTGCCAGTAGTTACCAGGGATCTGGAAACACCATATATTTT. Its translation is CASSYQGSGNTIYF.

The gene calls are TRBV30 and TRBJ2-1; no firm D call. Germline CDR1 reads GTSNPN; CDR2 reads SVGIG (reference sequence). The CDR3 is 14 amino acids. Deletions cut 2 bases from V and 4 bases from J, with 12 bases between. CDR3 loop: CAWSRGLVYNEQFF. The CDR3 region has the DNA TGTGCCTGGAGTCGAGGTTTGGTATACAATGAGCAGTTCTTC. Based on the CDR3 plus reference TRBV30 and TRBJ2-1, the full variable domain is SQTIHQWPATLVQPVGSPLSLECTVEGTSNPNLYWYRQAAGRGLQLLFYSVGIGQISSEVPQNLSASRPQDRQFILSSKKLLLSDSGFYLCAWSRGLVYNEQFFGPGTRLTVL.

The V and J genes are TRBV29-1 and TRBJ1-1; 7 nucleotides match TRBD1. The J segment lost 5 bases and the V segment lost 7 bases, leaving 7 bases of the junction unmatched. From germline, CDR1 is SQVTM and CDR2 ANQGSEA. The CDR3 extends over 12 amino acids. The CDR3 sequence: CSGTGVRTEAFF. Written as DNA, the CDR3 is TGCAGCGGCACAGGGGTGAGGACTGAAGCTTTCTTT.